The rows below give T cell receptor beta chains drawn from one sample of a study of blood T cells in healthy people across ages. TCRdb re-called the 5' RACE reads through MiXCR, storing one row per CDR3 protein. There are 550,000 to 650,000 distinct CDR3 sequences in the sample; about 27% occur only once, and 3% to 4% lies in the top ten. In addition, the sample was reused for a study of T cells of mothers and their children.

The sequenced sample consisted of blood. Every receptor here comes from a boy aged 2 to 9 in good health. CDR3s include the opening cysteine and the closing phenylalanine or tryptophan.

j_gene: TRBJ1-6; v_gene: TRBV20-1; CDR3aa: CSAIRDRDNSPLHF
j_gene: TRBJ1-2; v_gene: TRBV6-5; CDR3aa: CASSYWRDDLYGYTF
j_gene: TRBJ2-7; v_gene: TRBV27; CDR3aa: CARSSGRDLYEQYF
j_gene: TRBJ2-5; v_gene: TRBV2; CDR3aa: CASSVTDQGTQYF
j_gene: TRBJ2-5; v_gene: TRBV29-1; CDR3aa: CSPVGPQETQYF
j_gene: TRBJ1-1; v_gene: TRBV4-1; CDR3aa: CASSQDGGLNTEAFF
j_gene: TRBJ2-5; v_gene: TRBV28; CDR3aa: CASMGPREQYF
j_gene: TRBJ1-1; v_gene: TRBV5-4; CDR3aa: CASSLDPGYLNTEAFF
j_gene: TRBJ2-5; v_gene: TRBV7-2; CDR3aa: CASSLTGTRVLTQYF
j_gene: TRBJ1-1; v_gene: TRBV7-9; CDR3aa: CASSIRGAGVGEAFF